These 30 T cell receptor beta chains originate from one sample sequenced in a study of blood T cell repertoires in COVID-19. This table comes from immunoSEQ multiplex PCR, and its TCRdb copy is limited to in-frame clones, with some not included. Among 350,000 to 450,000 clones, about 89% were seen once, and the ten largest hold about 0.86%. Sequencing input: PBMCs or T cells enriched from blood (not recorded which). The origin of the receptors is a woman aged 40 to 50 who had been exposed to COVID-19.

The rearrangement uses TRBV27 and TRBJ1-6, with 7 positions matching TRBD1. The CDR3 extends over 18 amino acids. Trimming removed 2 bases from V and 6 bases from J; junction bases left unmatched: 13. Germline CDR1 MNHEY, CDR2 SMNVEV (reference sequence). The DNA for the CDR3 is TGTGCCAGCAGTTTACGACAGGGTCTCCCTCCGCTTAATTCACCCCTCCACTTT. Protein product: CASSLRQGLPPLNSPLHF.

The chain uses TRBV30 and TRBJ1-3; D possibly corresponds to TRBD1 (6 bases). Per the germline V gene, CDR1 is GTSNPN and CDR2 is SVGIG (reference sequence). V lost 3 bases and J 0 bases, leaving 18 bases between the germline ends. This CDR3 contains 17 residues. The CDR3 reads CAWSLSRGASSGNTIYF. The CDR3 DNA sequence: TGTGCCTGGAGCCTCAGTCGGGGGGCGAGCTCTGGAAACACCATATATTTT.

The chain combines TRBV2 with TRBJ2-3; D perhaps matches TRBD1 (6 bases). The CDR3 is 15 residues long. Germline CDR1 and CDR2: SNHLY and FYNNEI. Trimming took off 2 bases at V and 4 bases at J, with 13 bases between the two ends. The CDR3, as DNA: TGTGCCAGCAGTGAAAACAGGGCTGGGGCAGATACGCAGTATTTT. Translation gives CASSENRAGADTQYF. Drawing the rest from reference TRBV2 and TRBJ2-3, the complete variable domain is EPEVTQTPSHQVTQMGQEVILRCVPISNHLYFYWYRQILGQKVEFLVSFYNNEISEKSEIFDDQFSVERPDGSNFTLKIRSTKLEDSAMYFCASSENRAGADTQYFGPGTRLTVL.

The CDR3 reads CASSLSTGMEKLFF. The CDR3 nucleotides read TGCGCCAGCAGCTTGTCGACAGGGATGGAAAAACTGTTTTTT. V gene TRBV5-1 combines with J gene TRBJ1-4, with 7 bases matching TRBD1. The CDR3 is made up of 14 amino acids. The V gene end was trimmed by 1 base and the J gene end by 8 bases; junction bases not matched to a gene: 5. Looked up from germline, CDR1 is SGHRS and CDR2 is YFSETQ.

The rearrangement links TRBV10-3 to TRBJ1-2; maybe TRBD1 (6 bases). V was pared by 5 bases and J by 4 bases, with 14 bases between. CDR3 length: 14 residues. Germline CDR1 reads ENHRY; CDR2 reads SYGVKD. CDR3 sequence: CAISSEGGTYGYTF. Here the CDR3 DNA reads TGTGCCATCAGTTCCGAGGGGGGGACCTATGGCTACACCTTC.

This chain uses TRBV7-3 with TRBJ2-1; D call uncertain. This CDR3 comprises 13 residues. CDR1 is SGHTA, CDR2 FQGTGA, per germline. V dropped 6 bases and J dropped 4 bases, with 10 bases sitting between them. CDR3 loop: CASSSEPYNEQFF. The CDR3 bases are TGTGCCAGCAGTTCCGAGCCTTACAATGAGCAGTTCTTC.

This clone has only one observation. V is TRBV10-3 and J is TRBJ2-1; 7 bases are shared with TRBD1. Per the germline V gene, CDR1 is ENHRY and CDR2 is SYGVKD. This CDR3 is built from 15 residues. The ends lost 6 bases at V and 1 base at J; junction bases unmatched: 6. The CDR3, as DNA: TGTGCCATCAGCCAAGAGGGGGCGTCCTACAATGAGCAGTTCTTC. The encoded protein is CAISQEGASYNEQFF.

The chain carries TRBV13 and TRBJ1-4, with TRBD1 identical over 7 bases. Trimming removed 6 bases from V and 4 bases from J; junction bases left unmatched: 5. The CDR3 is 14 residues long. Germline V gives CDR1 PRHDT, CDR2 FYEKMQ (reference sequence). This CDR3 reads CASSYGQVNEKLFF. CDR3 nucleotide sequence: TGTGCCAGCAGTTACGGACAGGTTAATGAAAAACTGTTTTTT. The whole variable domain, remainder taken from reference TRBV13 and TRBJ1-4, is AAGVIQSPRHLIKEKRETATLKCYPIPRHDTVYWYQQGPGQDPQFLISFYEKMQSDKGSIPDRFSAQQFSDYHSELNMSSLELGDSALYFCASSYGQVNEKLFFGSGTQLSVL.

The CDR3 is CASSWGLTGSEAFF. CDR3 coding DNA: TGTGCCAGCAGTTGGGGATTGACAGGGTCTGAAGCTTTCTTT. The rearrangement links TRBV28 to TRBJ1-1, with TRBD1 identical over 7 bases. CDR3 length equals 14 residues. Per the germline V gene, CDR1 is MDHEN and CDR2 is SYDVKM. V was clipped by 4 bases and J by 6 bases; unmatched bases: 8.

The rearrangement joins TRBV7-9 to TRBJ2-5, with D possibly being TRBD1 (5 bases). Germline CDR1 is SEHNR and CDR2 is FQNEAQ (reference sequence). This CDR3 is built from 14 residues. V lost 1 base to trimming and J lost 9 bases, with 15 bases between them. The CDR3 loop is CASSLEVQAPPQYF. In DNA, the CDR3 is TGTGCCAGCAGCTTAGAGGTACAGGCGCCACCCCAGTACTTC.

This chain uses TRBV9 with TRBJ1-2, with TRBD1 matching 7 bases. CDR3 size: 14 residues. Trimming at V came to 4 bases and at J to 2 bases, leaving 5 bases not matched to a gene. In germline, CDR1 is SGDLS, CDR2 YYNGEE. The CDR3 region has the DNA TGTGCCAGCAGCCCCGGGGGACAGAACTATGGCTACACCTTC. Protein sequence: CASSPGGQNYGYTF.

The CDR3 loop is CASSQTGENEKLFF. The DNA for the CDR3 is TGTGCCAGCAGCCAGACAGGGGAGAATGAAAAACTGTTTTTT. The chain joins TRBV9 to TRBJ1-4; 8 nucleotides line up with TRBD1. In germline, CDR1 is SGDLS, CDR2 YYNGEE. CDR3 size: 14 residues. The V segment lost 4 bases and the J segment 5 bases; nucleotides outside the gene matches: 4. The whole variable domain, remainder taken from reference TRBV9 and TRBJ1-4, is DSGVTQTPKHLITATGQRVTLRCSPRSGDLSVYWYQQSLDQGLQFLIQYYNGEERAKGNILERFSAQQFPDLHSELNLSSLELGDSALYFCASSQTGENEKLFFGSGTQLSVL.

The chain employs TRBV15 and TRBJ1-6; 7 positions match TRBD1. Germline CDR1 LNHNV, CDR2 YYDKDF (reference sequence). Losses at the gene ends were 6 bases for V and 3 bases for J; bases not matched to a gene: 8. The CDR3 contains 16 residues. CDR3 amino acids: CATSLRDRDYNSPLHF. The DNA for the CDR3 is TGTGCCACCAGTCTCCGGGACAGAGACTATAATTCACCCCTCCACTTT.

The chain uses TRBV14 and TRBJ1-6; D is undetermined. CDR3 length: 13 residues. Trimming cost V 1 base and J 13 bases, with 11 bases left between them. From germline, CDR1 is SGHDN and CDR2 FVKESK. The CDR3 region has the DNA TGTGCCAGCAGCCAAGCTAGACTTTCGCCCCTCCACTTT. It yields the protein CASSQARLSPLHF.

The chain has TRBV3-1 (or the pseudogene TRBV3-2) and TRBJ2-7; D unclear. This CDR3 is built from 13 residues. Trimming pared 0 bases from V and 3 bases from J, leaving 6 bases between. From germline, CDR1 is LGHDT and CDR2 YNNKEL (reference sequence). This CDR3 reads CASSQEKLYEQYF. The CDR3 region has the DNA TGTGCCAGCAGCCAAGAGAAACTCTACGAGCAGTACTTC.

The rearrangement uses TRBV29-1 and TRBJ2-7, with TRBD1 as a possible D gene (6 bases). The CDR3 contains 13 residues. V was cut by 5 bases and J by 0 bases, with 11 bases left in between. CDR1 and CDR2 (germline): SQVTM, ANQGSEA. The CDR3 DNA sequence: TGCAGCGTTCTGACAGGCGTCTCCTACGAGCAGTACTTC. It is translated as CSVLTGVSYEQYF.

The CDR3 reads CASSPPAGGRQETQYF. Written as DNA, the CDR3 is TGTGCCAGCAGTCCCCCTGCGGGGGGCCGGCAAGAGACCCAGTACTTC. The V call is TRBV13, the J call TRBJ2-5; 8 positions match TRBD2. The CDR3 sequence is 16 residues long. Germline trimming cut 6 bases from V and 2 bases from J; bases unmatched to any gene: 11. The germline V gene encodes CDR1 PRHDT and CDR2 FYEKMQ (reference sequence).

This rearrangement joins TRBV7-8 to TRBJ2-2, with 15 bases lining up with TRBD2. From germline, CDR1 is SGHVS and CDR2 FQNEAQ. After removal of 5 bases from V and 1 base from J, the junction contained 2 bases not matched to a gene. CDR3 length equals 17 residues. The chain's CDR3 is CASSRTSGGVNTGELFF. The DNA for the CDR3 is TGTGCCAGCAGCCGGACTAGCGGGGGGGTGAACACCGGGGAGCTGTTTTTT.

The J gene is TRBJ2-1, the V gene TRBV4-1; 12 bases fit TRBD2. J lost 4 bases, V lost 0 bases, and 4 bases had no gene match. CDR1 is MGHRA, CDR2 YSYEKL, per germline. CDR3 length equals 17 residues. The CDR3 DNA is TGCGCCAGCAGCCAAGATGGGCTAGCGGGAGGGTACAATGAGCAGTTCTTC. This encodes CASSQDGLAGGYNEQFF.

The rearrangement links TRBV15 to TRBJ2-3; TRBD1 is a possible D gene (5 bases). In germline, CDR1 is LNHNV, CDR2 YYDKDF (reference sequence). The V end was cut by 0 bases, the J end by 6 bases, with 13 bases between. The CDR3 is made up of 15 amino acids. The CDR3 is CATSRDGQGTDTQYF. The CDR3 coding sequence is TGTGCCACCAGCAGAGATGGGCAGGGAACCGATACGCAGTATTTT. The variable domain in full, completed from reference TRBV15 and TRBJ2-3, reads DAMVIQNPRYQVTQFGKPVTLSCSQTLNHNVMYWYQQKSSQAPKLLFHYYDKDFNNEADTPDNFQSRRPNTSFCFLDIRSPGLGDTAMYLCATSRDGQGTDTQYFGPGTRLTVL.

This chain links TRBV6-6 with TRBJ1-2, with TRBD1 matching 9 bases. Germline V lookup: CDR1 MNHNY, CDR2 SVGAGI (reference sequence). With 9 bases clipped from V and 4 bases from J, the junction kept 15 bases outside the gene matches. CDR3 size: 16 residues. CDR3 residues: CASYDSGGTGFYGYTF. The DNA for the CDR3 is TGTGCCAGTTACGACTCAGGGGGGACAGGGTTCTATGGCTACACCTTC.

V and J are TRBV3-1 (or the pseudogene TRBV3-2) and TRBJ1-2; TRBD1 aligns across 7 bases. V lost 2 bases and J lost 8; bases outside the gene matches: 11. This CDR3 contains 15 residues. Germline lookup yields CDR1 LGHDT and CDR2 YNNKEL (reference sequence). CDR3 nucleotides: TGTGCCAGCAGCCAAACAGGGGCAAGATATGGGGGCTACACCTTC. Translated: CASSQTGARYGGYTF.

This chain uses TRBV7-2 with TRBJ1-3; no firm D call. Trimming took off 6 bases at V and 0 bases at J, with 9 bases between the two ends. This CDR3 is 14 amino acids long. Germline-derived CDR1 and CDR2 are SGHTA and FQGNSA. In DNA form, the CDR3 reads TGTGCCAGCAGGTCCCTCAGCTCTGGAAACACCATATATTTT. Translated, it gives CASRSLSSGNTIYF.

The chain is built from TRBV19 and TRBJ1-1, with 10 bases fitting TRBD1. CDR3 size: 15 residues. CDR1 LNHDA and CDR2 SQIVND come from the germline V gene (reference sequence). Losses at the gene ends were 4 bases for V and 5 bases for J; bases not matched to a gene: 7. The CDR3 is CASSTGTGARTEAFF. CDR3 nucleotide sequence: TGTGCCAGTAGTACGGGGACAGGGGCGAGGACTGAAGCTTTCTTT.

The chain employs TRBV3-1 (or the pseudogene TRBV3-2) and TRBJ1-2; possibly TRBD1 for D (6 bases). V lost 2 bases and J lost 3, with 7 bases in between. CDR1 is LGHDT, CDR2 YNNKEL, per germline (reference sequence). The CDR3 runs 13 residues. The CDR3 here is CASSQPGDYGYTF. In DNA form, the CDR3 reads TGTGCCAGCAGCCAACCAGGGGACTATGGCTACACCTTC.

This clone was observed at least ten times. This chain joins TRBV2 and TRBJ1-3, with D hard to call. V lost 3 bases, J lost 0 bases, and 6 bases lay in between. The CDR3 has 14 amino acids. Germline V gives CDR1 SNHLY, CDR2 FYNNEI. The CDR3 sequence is CASSDYGSGNTIYF. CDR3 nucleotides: TGTGCCAGCAGTGACTATGGCTCTGGAAACACCATATATTTT.

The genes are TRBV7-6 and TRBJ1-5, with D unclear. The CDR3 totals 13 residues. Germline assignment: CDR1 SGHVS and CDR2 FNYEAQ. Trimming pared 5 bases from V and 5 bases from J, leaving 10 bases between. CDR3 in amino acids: CASSQLPDQPQHF. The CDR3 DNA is TGTGCCAGCAGCCAATTGCCAGATCAGCCCCAGCATTTT.

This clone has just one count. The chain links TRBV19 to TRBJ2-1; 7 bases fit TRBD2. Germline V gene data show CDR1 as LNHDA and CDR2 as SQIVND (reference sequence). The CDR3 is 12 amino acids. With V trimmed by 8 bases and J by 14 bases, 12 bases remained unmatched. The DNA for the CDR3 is TGTGCCAGTCACGCGGACGGGAGGAGAAAGTTCTTC. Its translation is CASHADGRRKFF.

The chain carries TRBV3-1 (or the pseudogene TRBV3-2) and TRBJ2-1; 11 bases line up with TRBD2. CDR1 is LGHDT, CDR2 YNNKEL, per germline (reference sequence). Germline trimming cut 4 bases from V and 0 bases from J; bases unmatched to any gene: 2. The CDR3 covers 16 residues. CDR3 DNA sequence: TGTGCCAGCAGCCTCGGGACTAGCGGCTCCTACAATGAGCAGTTCTTC. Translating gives CASSLGTSGSYNEQFF.

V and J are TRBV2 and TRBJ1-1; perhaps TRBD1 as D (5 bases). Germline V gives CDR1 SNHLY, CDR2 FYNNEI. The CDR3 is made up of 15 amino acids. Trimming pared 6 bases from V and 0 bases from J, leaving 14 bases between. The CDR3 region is CASRRSQGMNTEAFF. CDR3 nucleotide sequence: TGTGCCAGCAGGAGATCCCAGGGCATGAACACTGAAGCTTTCTTT.